This T cell receptor beta chain was captured in a study of blood T cells in healthy people across ages. Study-level points and caveats: A roughly linear age-dependent decrease characterized TCR beta diversity per million T cells.

Then a second PCR, running roughly 7 to 11 cycles, was carried out with a sample-barcoded 5' primer and a J-beta primer mix. Per-sample output comprised a minimum of 2.5 million paired-end reads containing CDR3. TCRdb re-derived calls from the 5' RACE reads in MiXCR, one entry per CDR3 protein. Of about 680,000 distinct CDR3 sequences listed, about 52% are singletons. About 9.9 milliliters of peripheral blood were drawn from each donor. Germline lookup yields CDR1 LNHNV and CDR2 YYDKDF (reference sequence). The trim removed 10 bases at V and 7 bases at J, leaving 6 bases unmatched. This CDR3 comprises 13 residues. The table lists this clonotype with a count of one. Antigen specificity is unknown.

Sequencing used blood. The genes are TRBV15 and TRBJ2-1, with 11 bases aligning to TRBD2. The source of this sequence is a woman aged 60-70 years in good health. CDR3 DNA: TGTGCCAGCCGTAGCGGGAGGGCGAATGAGCAGTTCTTC. Protein sequence: CASRSGRANEQFF.